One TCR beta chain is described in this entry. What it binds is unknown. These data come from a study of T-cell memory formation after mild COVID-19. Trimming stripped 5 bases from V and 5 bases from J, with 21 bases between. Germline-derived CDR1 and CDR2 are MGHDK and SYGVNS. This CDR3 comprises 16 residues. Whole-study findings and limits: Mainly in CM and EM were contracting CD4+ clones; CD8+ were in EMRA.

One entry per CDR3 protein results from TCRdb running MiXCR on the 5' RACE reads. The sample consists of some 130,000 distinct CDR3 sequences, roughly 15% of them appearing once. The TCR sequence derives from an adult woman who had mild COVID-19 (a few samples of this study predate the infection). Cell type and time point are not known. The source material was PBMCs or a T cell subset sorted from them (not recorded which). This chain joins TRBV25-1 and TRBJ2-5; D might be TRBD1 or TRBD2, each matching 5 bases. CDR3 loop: CASSSIRGRGTETQYF. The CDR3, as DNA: TGTGCCAGCAGTTCCATCAGAGGCCGAGGGACGGAGACCCAGTACTTC.